Shown below are 19 T cell receptor beta chains from a single sample sequenced in a study of shared clonotypes between healthy human individuals. Assay: immunoSEQ multiplex PCR; the TCRdb copy retains only in-frame clones and omits some. The data hold roughly 1 million clones, with about four fifths observed a single time. Material: memory CD4+ T cells from PBMCs. Noted subset: CD45RA-negative fraction. The source is a man between 18 and 29 years old in good health. Some clones in this sample may be carry-over from other donors' samples.

The CDR3 region has the DNA TGTGCCAGCAGTCGAGGGGATGGATTACCCCTCTTCACAGATACGCAGTATTTT. It translates to CASSRGDGLPLFTDTQYF. The V and J genes are TRBV11-2 and TRBJ2-3; possibly TRBD1 or TRBD2 for D (5 bases each). V lost 6 bases and J 2 bases, leaving 24 bases between the germline ends. The CDR3 covers 18 residues. Germline CDR1 reads SGHAT; CDR2 reads FQNNGV.

This chain links TRBV11-2 with TRBJ2-1; a weak D match, TRBD2 (6 bases). The germline V gene has CDR1 SGHAT and CDR2 FQNNGV. V was pared by 5 bases and J by 6 bases, with 11 bases between. The CDR3 is made up of 13 amino acids. The DNA for the CDR3 is TGTGCCAGCAGCCATATGGGGGGCAATGAGCAGTTCTTC. This sequence encodes CASSHMGGNEQFF.

The rearrangement joins TRBV5-4 to TRBJ2-2; 7 nucleotides line up with TRBD1. CDR3 length: 16 amino acids. J gave up 2 bases and V 3 bases, and 7 bases lay outside the gene matches. The germline CDR1 and CDR2 sequences are SGHNT and YYREEE (reference sequence). In DNA form, the CDR3 reads TGTGCCAGCAGCTCCCGGGACAGTTTCAACACCGGGGAGCTGTTTTTT. It specifies CASSSRDSFNTGELFF.

V gene TRBV28 combines with J gene TRBJ1-3, with 8 bases matching TRBD1. Trimming took 5 bases from V and 4 from J; bases not matched to a gene: 7. Germline CDR1 and CDR2: MDHEN and SYDVKM. CDR3 length equals 15 residues. CDR3 in amino acids: CASSPPRTGGNTIYF. The CDR3 DNA sequence: TGTGCCAGCAGTCCCCCAAGGACAGGGGGAAACACCATATATTTT.

The rearrangement links TRBV11-3 to TRBJ1-1, with TRBD1 matching 11 bases. This CDR3 contains 16 residues. Per the germline V gene, CDR1 is SGHNT and CDR2 is YENEEA. Germline trimming cut 5 bases from V and 5 bases from J; bases unmatched to any gene: 10. CDR3 region: CASSPGQGAGRTEAFF. The CDR3 DNA follows: TGTGCCAGCAGCCCAGGACAGGGGGCTGGTAGGACTGAAGCTTTCTTT.

The chain joins TRBV10-3 to TRBJ1-2; D ambiguous. V lost 4 bases and J 3 bases, leaving 12 bases between the germline ends. CDR1 is ENHRY and CDR2 is SYGVKD in the germline V gene. The CDR3 runs 14 residues. The CDR3 DNA is TGTGCCATCAGTGTTAAGGGCGCCGACTATGGCTACACCTTC. It codes for CAISVKGADYGYTF.

This chain connects TRBV28 to TRBJ1-2, with 12 bases identical to TRBD1. V shed 3 bases and J 8 bases; nucleotides not matched to a gene: 7. This CDR3 is 15 amino acids long. Germline V lookup: CDR1 MDHEN, CDR2 SYDVKM. Written as DNA, the CDR3 is TGTGCCAGCAGTTTTCGGGGACAGGGGGCGCTGGGCTACACCTTC. Protein: CASSFRGQGALGYTF.

The chain combines TRBV18 with TRBJ1-1; unclear D gene. Trimming left V 1 base short and J 8 bases short, with 17 bases between. This CDR3 comprises 15 residues. Germline CDR1 is KGHSH and CDR2 is LQKENI. In nucleotides, the CDR3 is TGTGCCAGCTCACCACAAAGCAAATCGGGATCCGAAGCTTTCTTT. It encodes CASSPQSKSGSEAFF.

The chain's CDR3 is CASSLGRGVPYEQYF. CDR3 nucleotide sequence: TGTGCCAGCAGCTTAGGCCGTGGGGTCCCCTACGAGCAGTACTTC. The rearrangement uses TRBV13 and TRBJ2-7; D remains ambiguous. The CDR3 is made up of 15 amino acids. The germline V and J ends were trimmed by 0 bases and 2 bases, with 11 bases remaining between them. CDR1 and CDR2 from the germline V gene are PRHDT and FYEKMQ (reference sequence).

This chain links TRBV6-8 with TRBJ2-3, with 11 bases lining up with TRBD2. Germline CDR1 is MNHGY and CDR2 is SAAAGT. After removal of 0 bases from V and 1 base from J, the junction contained 12 bases not matched to a gene. The CDR3 contains 20 residues. The DNA of the CDR3 is TGTGCCAGCAGTTACTCGTATAGCACTAGCGGGAGTAGGGGCACAGATACGCAGTATTTT. Residues: CASSYSYSTSGSRGTDTQYF.

The genes are TRBV6-1 and TRBJ2-1; D is uncertain. V was pared by 4 bases and J by 0 bases, with 13 bases between. Germline V gene data show CDR1 as MNHNS and CDR2 as SASEGT. The CDR3 runs to 16 residues. CDR3 sequence: CASSGLVASSYNEQFF. In DNA, the CDR3 is TGTGCCAGCAGTGGATTAGTAGCATCCTCCTACAATGAGCAGTTCTTC.

V and J are TRBV5-1 and TRBJ2-1; possible D gene TRBD1, 6 bases. The CDR3 is made up of 16 amino acids. Germline V gene sequence: CDR1 SGHRS, CDR2 YFSETQ. The V end was cut by 3 bases, the J end by 0 bases, with 13 bases between. The CDR3 region has the DNA TGCGCCAGCAGCTCCACAGGGTCCGTCTCCTACAATGAGCAGTTCTTC. It codes for CASSSTGSVSYNEQFF.

The V call is TRBV25-1, the J call TRBJ1-1, with 7 bases matching TRBD1. The CDR3 sequence is 15 residues long. The trim removed 5 bases at V and 4 bases at J, leaving 10 bases unmatched. Germline V gene sequence: CDR1 MGHDK, CDR2 SYGVNS. The CDR3 DNA follows: TGTGCCAGCAGTCCCATTTACAGGGGACGCACTGAAGCTTTCTTT. Protein sequence: CASSPIYRGRTEAFF.

Many counts were recorded for this clone. This chain's CDR3 is CAWGGTGGRYDTEAFF. The CDR3, as DNA: TGTGCCTGGGGCGGGACAGGGGGTCGGTACGACACTGAAGCTTTCTTT. V is TRBV30 and J is TRBJ1-1; 11 nucleotides match TRBD1. V trimming: 5 bases; J trimming: 3 bases; junction bases outside the gene matches: 11. The CDR3 is 16 residues long. Germline lookup yields CDR1 GTSNPN and CDR2 SVGIG (reference sequence). Full variable domain (rest looked up from reference TRBV30 and TRBJ1-1): SQTIHQWPATLVQPVGSPLSLECTVEGTSNPNLYWYRQAAGRGLQLLFYSVGIGQISSEVPQNLSASRPQDRQFILSSKKLLLSDSGFYLCAWGGTGGRYDTEAFFGQGTRLTVV.

This chain links TRBV4-2 with TRBJ2-2; D not certain. CDR1 is LGHNA, CDR2 YNFKEQ, per germline. V shed 0 bases and J shed 4 bases, with 18 bases lying between them. The CDR3 has 18 amino acids. The CDR3: CASSQDPLSSASTGELFF. The CDR3 DNA reads as TGTGCCAGCAGCCAAGATCCGTTAAGCAGCGCGAGCACCGGGGAGCTGTTTTTT.

This chain joins TRBV5-3 and TRBJ2-6; 7 nucleotides match TRBD1. TRBV5-3 is recorded as an ORF, its role being uncertain. CDR3 size: 18 residues. V lost 5 bases and J lost 0; bases outside the gene matches: 11. CDR3 sequence (DNA): TGTGCCAGAAGGTGTGGGACAGAGTTCCGCTCTGGGGCCAACGTCCTGACTTTC. Its translation is CARRCGTEFRSGANVLTF.

The V and J genes are TRBV28 and TRBJ2-7; tentative D call: TRBD2 (6 bases). Germline assignment: CDR1 MDHEN and CDR2 SYDVKM. The V end lost 4 bases, the J end lost 2 bases, and 18 bases lay between the germline ends. The CDR3 totals 16 residues. The CDR3 loop reads CASSSQLADFPYEQYF. The CDR3 DNA reads as TGTGCCAGCAGTTCGCAACTAGCTGACTTCCCCTACGAGCAGTACTTC.

The CDR3 region is CAWRFEYEQYF. The CDR3 DNA reads TGTGCCTGGAGGTTTGAGTACGAGCAGTACTTC. V gene TRBV30 combines with J gene TRBJ2-7; no definite D call. Germline CDR1 is GTSNPN and CDR2 is SVGIG (reference sequence). The CDR3 runs 11 residues. V was shortened by 3 bases and J by 4 bases, with 7 bases between the two germline ends.

Regarding this clone: Additional DNA sequences in this sample encode the identical CDR3. The chain uses TRBV7-3 and TRBJ2-1; D gene uncertain. The V end was cut by 0 bases, the J end by 0 bases, with 9 bases between. This CDR3 comprises 16 residues. Per the germline V gene, CDR1 is SGHTA and CDR2 is FQGTGA. CDR3 DNA: TGTGCCAGCAGCTTAACAGGCGGAGCCTCCTACAATGAGCAGTTCTTC. Protein: CASSLTGGASYNEQFF.